Following are 18 T cell receptor beta chains from one sample sequenced in a study of OX40 agonist ivuxolimab in advanced cancers. The protocol was immunoSEQ multiplex PCR, while the TCRdb copy is restricted to in-frame clones and leaves out a portion. The table has roughly 76,000 clones, 84% seen once. This specimen was CD4+ or CD8+ T cells sorted from blood, taken in a trial of the OX40 agonist ivuxolimab. These receptors all stem from an adult with an advanced solid tumor such as melanoma, head and neck, liver or kidney cancer.

The chain uses TRBV6-1 and TRBJ2-7; no reliable D call. V lost 4 bases, J lost 1 base, and 8 bases lay in between. This CDR3 contains 13 residues. Germline V lookup: CDR1 MNHNS, CDR2 SASEGT. This chain's CDR3 is CASSAGSSYEQYF. The CDR3 DNA reads TGTGCCAGCAGTGCAGGTAGTTCCTACGAGCAGTACTTC.

In this sample, this clone turned up a few times. The chain uses TRBV6-1 and TRBJ2-5; a possible D gene is TRBD1 (6 bases). CDR3 size: 12 residues. The ends were cut back, 6 bases at V and 5 bases at J, with 10 bases in the middle. Germline V gene data show CDR1 as MNHNS and CDR2 as SASEGT. The CDR3 protein is CASSPTGETQYF. CDR3 sequence (DNA): TGTGCCAGCAGCCCGACAGGCGAGACCCAGTACTTC.

Here the CDR3 reads CASSYTRANEKLFF. CDR3 DNA sequence: TGTGCCAGCAGTTACACCCGGGCAAATGAAAAACTGTTTTTT. The gene calls are TRBV6-6 and TRBJ1-4; D ambiguous. The germline V and J ends were trimmed by 2 bases and 5 bases, with 9 bases remaining between them. Germline V gene data show CDR1 as MNHNY and CDR2 as SVGAGI (reference sequence). The CDR3 is made up of 14 amino acids.

The chain links TRBV9 to TRBJ1-1; 8 bases map to TRBD1. V was clipped by 4 bases and J by 10 bases; unmatched bases: 9. Germline CDR1 and CDR2: SGDLS and YYNGEE. The length of the CDR3 is 13 residues. The CDR3 here is CASSILQGDRAFF. CDR3 nucleotide sequence: TGTGCCAGCAGCATCCTACAGGGGGACCGAGCTTTCTTT.

The rearrangement uses TRBV9 and TRBJ1-1; D is uncertain. The CDR3 contains 15 residues. The germline V gene has CDR1 SGDLS and CDR2 YYNGEE. With 4 bases removed from V and 0 bases from J, the gap between germline ends came to 13 bases. CDR3 protein: CASSPGRRMNTEAFF. In DNA form, the CDR3 reads TGTGCCAGCAGCCCCGGACGGCGAATGAACACTGAAGCTTTCTTT.

V usage is TRBV30 and J usage is TRBJ2-1; TRBD1 aligns across 7 bases. The CDR3 extends over 19 amino acids. Germline V CDR1 and CDR2: GTSNPN, SVGIG (reference sequence). Germline trimming cut 3 bases from V and 2 bases from J; bases unmatched to any gene: 19. As DNA, the CDR3 is TGTGCCTGGAGCGAATACAGGGGAGACTTAAAAATAGCCTACAATGAGCAGTTCTTC. It specifies CAWSEYRGDLKIAYNEQFF.

The rearrangement joins TRBV2 to TRBJ1-2, with 9 bases lining up with TRBD1. The CDR3 covers 15 residues. CDR1 and CDR2 from the germline V gene are SNHLY and FYNNEI. With V trimmed by 5 bases and J by 2 bases, 6 bases remained unmatched. The CDR3: CASSQDRGLNYGYTF. Written as DNA, the CDR3 is TGTGCCAGCAGTCAAGACAGGGGGTTGAACTATGGCTACACCTTC.

The rearrangement uses TRBV7-9 and TRBJ2-1; TRBD2 matches at 16 bases. This CDR3 has 16 amino acids. Trimming took 7 bases from V and 9 from J; bases not matched to a gene: 9. Germline lookup yields CDR1 SEHNR and CDR2 FQNEAQ (reference sequence). Written as DNA, the CDR3 is TGTGCCAGCATTTCCCCCGGGACTAGCGGGAGGGGTGAGCAGTTCTTC. Translation gives CASISPGTSGRGEQFF.

The rearrangement uses TRBV5-1 and TRBJ2-1; perhaps TRBD1 as D (5 bases). The V and J ends lost 2 bases and 4 bases respectively, with 10 bases between them. In germline, CDR1 is SGHRS, CDR2 YFSETQ. The CDR3 loop spans 14 amino acids. The CDR3 loop reads CASSFFDSYNEQFF. The DNA of the CDR3 is TGCGCCAGCAGCTTTTTTGACAGTTACAATGAGCAGTTCTTC.

This clone was counted only a few times. V gene TRBV19 combines with J gene TRBJ1-6, with D tentatively TRBD1 (6 bases). The V and J ends lost 5 bases and 8 bases respectively, with 10 bases between them. Germline V gene data show CDR1 as LNHDA and CDR2 as SQIVND (reference sequence). CDR3 size: 13 residues. The CDR3 coding sequence is TGTGCCAGTAGTTCACAGGGTGATTCACCCCTCCACTTT. Translating it yields CASSSQGDSPLHF.

The chain is built from TRBV5-4 and TRBJ2-7, with D possibly being TRBD2 (6 bases). This CDR3 is built from 15 residues. V lost 4 bases and J 0 bases, leaving 14 bases between the germline ends. Germline assignment: CDR1 SGHNT and CDR2 YYREEE (reference sequence). CDR3 in amino acids: CASSGLGGSSYEQYF. For the CDR3, the DNA is TGTGCCAGCAGCGGGCTGGGGGGAAGCTCCTACGAGCAGTACTTC.

The table lists this clone with a few counts. The chain is built from TRBV7-6 and TRBJ2-3; D might be TRBD2 (6 bases). The CDR3 extends over 14 amino acids. V dropped 7 bases and J dropped 7 bases, with 18 bases sitting between them. Germline assignment: CDR1 SGHVS and CDR2 FNYEAQ. CDR3 region: CASTSYGGGNTQYF. The DNA of the CDR3 is TGTGCCAGCACCTCCTACGGGGGAGGAAATACGCAGTATTTT.

This clone appeared a few times. The gene calls are TRBV7-9 and TRBJ2-1; 10 bases are shared with TRBD2. V lost 4 bases and J lost 3; bases outside the gene matches: 6. The CDR3 sequence is 16 residues long. CDR1 and CDR2 from the germline V gene are SEHNR and FQNEAQ (reference sequence). The CDR3: CASSSKLAGNYNEQFF. The CDR3 bases are TGTGCCAGCAGCTCTAAACTAGCGGGAAACTACAATGAGCAGTTCTTC. Drawing the rest from reference TRBV7-9 and TRBJ2-1, the complete variable domain is DTGVSQNPRHKITKRGQNVTFRCDPISEHNRLYWYRQTLGQGPEFLTYFQNEAQLEKSRLLSDRFSAERPKGSFSTLEIQRTEQGDSAMYLCASSSKLAGNYNEQFFGPGTRLTVL.

The chain has TRBV15 and TRBJ2-3; D is unclear. The germline CDR1 and CDR2 sequences are LNHNV and YYDKDF (reference sequence). The CDR3 runs 13 residues. The V end was cut by 5 bases, the J end by 1 base, with 7 bases between. In nucleotides, the CDR3 is TGTGCCACCAGCCTGGATCGCACAGATACGCAGTATTTT. This sequence encodes CATSLDRTDTQYF.

The CDR3 region has the DNA TGTGCCAGCAGCTCCCGGCAGCCTTCACTTGGGGATACGCAGTATTTT. Translation gives CASSSRQPSLGDTQYF. This chain connects TRBV5-4 to TRBJ2-3; no reliable D call. Germline V CDR1 and CDR2: SGHNT, YYREEE (reference sequence). V was trimmed by 3 bases and J by 6 bases, leaving 20 bases between them. The CDR3 runs 16 residues. The variable domain in full, with the rest retrieved from reference TRBV5-4 and TRBJ2-3, is ETGVTQSPTHLIKTRGQQVTLRCSSQSGHNTVSWYQQALGQGPQFIFQYYREEENGRGNFPPRFSGLQFPNYSSELNVNALELDDSALYLCASSSRQPSLGDTQYFGPGTRLTVL.

This rearrangement joins TRBV9 to TRBJ1-1, with a weak D call TRBD1 (5 bases). This CDR3 has 13 residues. Trimming cost V 5 bases and J 7 bases, with 15 bases left between them. Germline loops: CDR1 SGDLS, CDR2 YYNGEE. CDR3 amino acids: CASSEGPGLEAFF. The CDR3 DNA is TGTGCCAGCAGTGAGGGACCGGGACTTGAAGCTTTCTTT.

This chain uses TRBV28 with TRBJ1-1, with TRBD1 identical over 8 bases. In germline, CDR1 is MDHEN, CDR2 SYDVKM. The V and J ends lost 6 bases and 1 base, in that order; junction bases with no gene match: 13. The CDR3 spans 17 residues. CDR3 nucleotide sequence: TGTGCCAGCAGGCCCAGGGGGCCTGGTCTTGGGAACACTGAAGCTTTCTTT. Translation gives CASRPRGPGLGNTEAFF. The entire variable domain, with the rest obtained from reference TRBV28 and TRBJ1-1, is as follows: DVKVTQSSRYLVKRTGEKVFLECVQDMDHENMFWYRQDPGLGLRLIYFSYDVKMKEKGDIPEGYSVSREKKERFSLILESASTNQTSMYLCASRPRGPGLGNTEAFFGQGTRLTVV.

The rearrangement joins TRBV7-9 to TRBJ2-2; D ambiguous. The V gene's germline CDR1 is SEHNR and CDR2 FQNEAQ (reference sequence). This CDR3 is built from 14 residues. V dropped 8 bases and J dropped 3 bases, with 13 bases sitting between them. DNA of the CDR3: TGTGCCAGCTCTTTTTTGCGCGACACCGGGGAGCTGTTTTTT. Protein sequence: CASSFLRDTGELFF.